These 31 T cell receptor beta chains were all obtained from the same sample, sequenced in a study of T cell responses to AZD1222 COVID-19 vaccine. Profiled with immunoSEQ multiplex PCR; TCRdb holds only in-frame clones, not every one. Seen here are about 180,000 clones, 85% to 95% observed once, and the top ten hold more than 0.85%. This specimen consisted of peripheral blood, obtained 28 days after the second dose of the MenACWY control vaccine. These receptors were taken from an adult who received the MenACWY meningococcal vaccine as a control.

This chain connects TRBV28 to TRBJ2-3, with 13 bases aligning to TRBD2. The V segment lost 6 bases and the J segment 0 bases; nucleotides outside the gene matches: 6. CDR1 and CDR2 (germline): MDHEN, SYDVKM. The CDR3 runs to 17 residues. CDR3 bases: TGTGCCAGCAGCCCGGGACTAGCGGGGATTAGCACAGATACGCAGTATTTT. This codes for CASSPGLAGISTDTQYF.

The genes are TRBV19 and TRBJ1-6; perhaps TRBD1 as D (5 bases). Germline V gives CDR1 LNHDA, CDR2 SQIVND (reference sequence). V was cut by 3 bases and J by 9 bases, with 9 bases left in between. The CDR3 loop spans 13 amino acids. CDR3 in amino acids: CASSIDRISPLHF. CDR3 in DNA: TGTGCCAGTAGTATCGACAGAATTTCACCCCTCCACTTT.

J is TRBJ1-5 and V is TRBV7-2; 7 bases fit TRBD1. V shed 1 base, J shed 4 bases, and the junction held 4 bases outside the gene matches. Germline V gene lookup returns CDR1 SGHTA and CDR2 FQGNSA. This CDR3 has 15 amino acids. CDR3 nucleotide sequence: TGTGCCAGCAGCTTAGGACAGGGAAGAAATCAGCCCCAGCATTTT. Translating it yields CASSLGQGRNQPQHF. The full variable domain, completed using reference TRBV7-2 and TRBJ1-5, is GAGVSQSPSNKVTEKGKDVELRCDPISGHTALYWYRQSLGQGLEFLIYFQGNSAPDKSGLPSDRFSAERTGGSVSTLTIQRTQQEDSAVYLCASSLGQGRNQPQHFGDGTRLSIL.

This clone has just one count. The V call is TRBV19, the J call TRBJ2-7; D is uncertain. Trimming pared 3 bases from V and 0 bases from J, leaving 6 bases between. Looked up from germline, CDR1 is LNHDA and CDR2 is SQIVND (reference sequence). The CDR3 spans 13 residues. CDR3 loop: CASSIHGSYEQYF. In DNA, the CDR3 is TGTGCCAGTAGTATCCACGGCTCCTACGAGCAGTACTTC.

The CDR3 region has the DNA TGTGCCAGCAGCTTAGGGCGCGATACGCAGTATTTT. This sequence encodes CASSLGRDTQYF. V gene TRBV7-8 combines with J gene TRBJ2-3; the D is unclear. From germline, CDR1 is SGHVS and CDR2 FQNEAQ. V was pared by 1 base and J by 6 bases, with 5 bases between. This CDR3 has 12 amino acids.

The chain links TRBV7-2 to TRBJ1-3; the D gene is possibly TRBD1 (6 bases). Germline V gene data show CDR1 as SGHTA and CDR2 as FQGNSA. This CDR3 contains 18 residues. Trimming removed 2 bases from V and 0 bases from J, with 17 bases in between. Written as DNA, the CDR3 is TGTGCCAGCAGCTTAAGTTGGACGGGACAAATCTCTGGAAACACCATATATTTT. Protein product: CASSLSWTGQISGNTIYF.

The rearrangement uses TRBV12-3 or TRBV12-4 and TRBJ2-3; D is unclear. The ends were cut back, 3 bases at V and 2 bases at J, with 6 bases in the middle. This CDR3 contains 13 residues. The CDR3 region has the DNA TGTGCCAGCAGTTTGGGATACACAGATACGCAGTATTTT. This translates into CASSLGYTDTQYF.

The chain couples TRBV5-8 to TRBJ2-7; no firm D call. The CDR3 sequence is 15 residues long. Germline V gene lookup returns CDR1 SGHTS and CDR2 YDEGEE. V was clipped by 5 bases and J by 0 bases, with 15 bases between them. The CDR3 DNA reads as TGTGCCAGCAGACGCCGGACCTACGGCTCCTACGAGCAGTACTTC. It translates to CASRRRTYGSYEQYF.

V gene TRBV2 combines with J gene TRBJ1-6, with 10 bases aligning to TRBD1. Trimming took 6 bases from V and 2 from J; bases not matched to a gene: 4. Germline V CDR1 and CDR2: SNHLY, FYNNEI. The CDR3 length is 16 residues. CDR3 nucleotide sequence: TGTGCCAGCAGGGACAGGGGGTTCGCCTATAATTCACCCCTCCACTTT. Residues: CASRDRGFAYNSPLHF.

The rearrangement links TRBV28 to TRBJ2-7; D is ambiguous. From germline, CDR1 is MDHEN and CDR2 SYDVKM. Trimming took off 5 bases at V and 4 bases at J, with 9 bases between the two ends. The CDR3 has 12 residues. The CDR3 loop reads CASSRQLYEQYF. The CDR3 region has the DNA TGTGCCAGCAGTCGGCAGTTATACGAGCAGTACTTC. Combining the CDR3 with reference TRBV28 and TRBJ2-7 gives the whole variable domain DVKVTQSSRYLVKRTGEKVFLECVQDMDHENMFWYRQDPGLGLRLIYFSYDVKMKEKGDIPEGYSVSREKKERFSLILESASTNQTSMYLCASSRQLYEQYFGPGTRLTVT.

CDR3 region: CASSTDTYGYTF. DNA for the CDR3: TGTGCCAGCAGCACCGACACCTATGGCTACACCTTC. The V gene is TRBV28, the J gene TRBJ1-2, with D hard to call. Trimming removed 6 bases at V and 4 bases at J, with 9 bases between. Germline V gene lookup returns CDR1 MDHEN and CDR2 SYDVKM. This CDR3 has 12 amino acids.

V usage is TRBV25-1 and J usage is TRBJ2-2, with D possibly being TRBD2 (5 bases). This CDR3 has 15 amino acids. Germline V gives CDR1 MGHDK, CDR2 SYGVNS. V was trimmed by 3 bases and J by 4 bases, leaving 12 bases between them. In DNA, the CDR3 is TGTGCCAGCAGTGACCCGGGATCGGTCACCGGGGAGCTGTTTTTT. This encodes CASSDPGSVTGELFF.

The V gene is TRBV28, the J gene TRBJ1-3; the match to TRBD1 covers 7 bases. V lost 6 bases and J lost 0; bases outside the gene matches: 8. The CDR3 runs 16 residues. Looked up from germline, CDR1 is MDHEN and CDR2 is SYDVKM. The CDR3 loop reads CASRGGDSTSGNTIYF. The CDR3 coding sequence is TGTGCCAGCAGGGGGGGGGACAGTACCTCTGGAAACACCATATATTTT. The variable domain in full, with the rest retrieved from reference TRBV28 and TRBJ1-3, is DVKVTQSSRYLVKRTGEKVFLECVQDMDHENMFWYRQDPGLGLRLIYFSYDVKMKEKGDIPEGYSVSREKKERFSLILESASTNQTSMYLCASRGGDSTSGNTIYFGEGSWLTVV.

This chain uses TRBV6-2 or TRBV6-3 with TRBJ1-6; no clear D. Germline loops: CDR1 MNHEY, CDR2 SVGEGT. V was cut by 4 bases and J by 2 bases, with 6 bases left in between. CDR3 size: 14 residues. The CDR3: CASSWAAYNSPLHF. The CDR3 DNA sequence: TGTGCCAGCAGTTGGGCGGCCTATAATTCACCCCTCCACTTT.

The chain combines TRBV28 with TRBJ1-6; 7 bases line up with TRBD1. Unmatched junction bases numbered 9, after V lost 5 bases and J lost 8 bases. There are 15 residues in the CDR3. CDR1 and CDR2 from the germline V gene are MDHEN and SYDVKM. In nucleotides, the CDR3 is TGTGCCAGCAGTATTATCAGGGGGGAGTATTCACCCCTCCACTTT. Translating it yields CASSIIRGEYSPLHF.

The genes are TRBV30 and TRBJ2-3; 11 bases align to TRBD1. The CDR3 sequence is 16 residues long. The germline CDR1 and CDR2 sequences are GTSNPN and SVGIG (reference sequence). With V trimmed by 5 bases and J by 4 bases, 11 bases remained unmatched. CDR3 protein: CAWATGTGGWSDTQYF. CDR3 DNA: TGTGCCTGGGCTACCGGGACAGGGGGGTGGTCAGATACGCAGTATTTT. Together with reference TRBV30 and TRBJ2-3, the CDR3 gives the full variable domain: SQTIHQWPATLVQPVGSPLSLECTVEGTSNPNLYWYRQAAGRGLQLLFYSVGIGQISSEVPQNLSASRPQDRQFILSSKKLLLSDSGFYLCAWATGTGGWSDTQYFGPGTRLTVL.

This chain uses TRBV5-4 with TRBJ2-3; 11 bases fit TRBD2. The CDR3 runs to 16 residues. CDR1 is SGHNT and CDR2 is YYREEE in the germline V gene (reference sequence). Unmatched junction bases numbered 12, after V lost 4 bases and J lost 8 bases. The CDR3 loop is CASSHSGTSGTVTQYF. CDR3 nucleotide sequence: TGTGCCAGCAGCCACTCCGGGACTAGCGGTACGGTTACGCAGTATTTT.

The chain recombines TRBV27 with TRBJ1-1; weak D call: TRBD1 (5 bases). Trimming stripped 6 bases from V and 1 base from J, with 15 bases between. The CDR3 loop spans 15 amino acids. Germline CDR1 is MNHEY and CDR2 is SMNVEV (reference sequence). CDR3 amino acids: CASRFLGQANTEAFF. CDR3 coding DNA: TGTGCCAGCAGGTTCCTGGGGCAGGCGAACACTGAAGCTTTCTTT.

The chain couples TRBV7-2 to TRBJ2-7; D perhaps matches TRBD2 (5 bases). The CDR3 extends over 14 amino acids. V lost 5 bases, J lost 2 bases, and 13 bases lay in between. Per germline, CDR1 SGHTA and CDR2 FQGNSA. The CDR3 region has the DNA TGTGCCAGCAGCCCCACGGGAAGGGCCTACGAGCAGTACTTC. It encodes CASSPTGRAYEQYF.

The V call is TRBV27, the J call TRBJ1-5; D unresolved. V gave up 5 bases and J gave up 4 bases, with 15 bases separating them. Germline assignment: CDR1 MNHEY and CDR2 SMNVEV (reference sequence). The CDR3 runs 15 residues. CDR3 sequence reads: CASSPGVVKNQPQHF. CDR3 in DNA: TGTGCCAGCAGTCCCGGGGTCGTGAAGAATCAGCCCCAGCATTTT.

This rearrangement joins TRBV5-6 to TRBJ1-1; the D is unclear. The CDR3 covers 14 residues. Germline V gives CDR1 SGHDT, CDR2 YYEEEE. Deletions cut 2 bases from V and 1 base from J, with 9 bases between. The CDR3 sequence: CASSLGQTNTEAFF. In nucleotides, the CDR3 is TGTGCCAGCAGCTTAGGTCAGACGAACACTGAAGCTTTCTTT.

This rearrangement joins TRBV29-1 to TRBJ1-1, with unresolved D. This CDR3 is 14 amino acids long. Trimming removed 1 base from V and 0 bases from J, with 9 bases in between. Germline CDR1 reads SQVTM; CDR2 reads ANQGSEA. CDR3 sequence (DNA): TGCAGCGTTGAAGCTAGGGTCTTGAACACTGAAGCTTTCTTT. Its translation: CSVEARVLNTEAFF.

This clone was recorded only once. The rearrangement links TRBV21-1 to TRBJ2-1; the table's TRBD2 call for D was not verified on the DNA. TRBV21-1 counts as a pseudogene. CDR3 length: 15 residues. CDR3 sequence (DNA): TGTGCCAGCAGGGAGCGGTGGGAGTCCTACAATGAGCAGTTCTTC. It codes for CASRERWESYNEQFF.

The chain joins TRBV13 to TRBJ1-2, with D tentatively TRBD1 (5 bases). V gave up 4 bases and J gave up 4 bases, with 13 bases separating them. In germline, CDR1 is PRHDT, CDR2 FYEKMQ (reference sequence). This CDR3 has 14 amino acids. The CDR3 nucleotides read TGTGCCAGCAGCTCCCCAGGGAGGGGCTATGGCTACACCTTC. This gives the protein CASSSPGRGYGYTF.

V usage is TRBV5-6 and J usage is TRBJ1-4; 7 positions agree with TRBD1. CDR3 length equals 13 residues. The germline CDR1 and CDR2 sequences are SGHDT and YYEEEE. V lost 3 bases and J lost 8; bases outside the gene matches: 4. The CDR3, as DNA: TGTGCCAGCAGCTCGACAGGGCGAGAAAAACTGTTTTTT. Translation gives CASSSTGREKLFF.

The V and J genes are TRBV28 and TRBJ1-6, with a tentative D call TRBD1 (6 bases). V was cut by 6 bases and J by 6 bases, with 12 bases left in between. This CDR3 contains 14 residues. The germline V gene has CDR1 MDHEN and CDR2 SYDVKM. This chain's CDR3 is CASRGGRPNSPLHF. CDR3 bases: TGTGCCAGCAGGGGGGGCAGGCCTAATTCACCCCTCCACTTT.

This chain connects TRBV12-3 or TRBV12-4 to TRBJ1-2; no clear D. The V gene lost 5 bases and the J gene lost 13 bases, with 14 bases spanning the gap. There are 11 residues in the CDR3. The CDR3 DNA reads as TGTGCCAGCAGTCCGGGCCCCCGGTCCACCTTC. It yields the protein CASSPGPRSTF.

The chain uses TRBV3-1 (or the pseudogene TRBV3-2) and TRBJ1-1, with D possibly being TRBD1 (6 bases). Germline CDR1 LGHDT, CDR2 YNNKEL (reference sequence). This CDR3 contains 14 residues. The V gene lost 0 bases and the J gene lost 3 bases, with 8 bases spanning the gap. The chain's CDR3 is CASSQETGYTEAFF. The CDR3 coding sequence is TGTGCCAGCAGCCAAGAAACAGGGTACACTGAAGCTTTCTTT.

This chain joins TRBV4-3 and TRBJ1-3; a weak D match, TRBD1 (5 bases). The germline gives CDR1 LGHNA, CDR2 YSLEER. The CDR3 totals 15 residues. V was trimmed by 1 base and J by 4 bases, leaving 11 bases between them. CDR3 DNA: TGCGCCAGCAGCCAAGTCTCCGGGGCAGGAAACACCATATATTTT. This translates into CASSQVSGAGNTIYF.

This chain links TRBV2 with TRBJ1-5, with D possibly matching TRBD1 (5 bases). V gave up 5 bases and J gave up 0 bases, with 11 bases separating them. This CDR3 is built from 15 residues. Germline CDR1 is SNHLY and CDR2 is FYNNEI. The CDR3 loop is CASSNTGNSNQPQHF. The CDR3 coding sequence is TGTGCCAGCAGTAATACAGGTAATAGCAATCAGCCCCAGCATTTT. Complete variable domain (other parts from reference TRBV2 and TRBJ1-5): EPEVTQTPSHQVTQMGQEVILRCVPISNHLYFYWYRQILGQKVEFLVSFYNNEISEKSEIFDDQFSVERPDGSNFTLKIRSTKLEDSAMYFCASSNTGNSNQPQHFGDGTRLSIL.

CDR3 DNA sequence: TGTGCCTGGACCTCACAGTATAGCAATCAGCCCCAGCATTTT. It encodes CAWTSQYSNQPQHF. The V call is TRBV30, the J call TRBJ1-5; no clear D. Trimming took off 4 bases at V and 0 bases at J, with 10 bases between the two ends. The CDR3 extends over 14 amino acids. The germline gives CDR1 GTSNPN, CDR2 SVGIG (reference sequence).